A selection of T cell receptor beta chains follows, all from one sample in a study of regulatory T cells in long-lasting Graves disease. TCRdb fed the multiplex PCR reads into MiXCR, producing one record per CDR3 protein. The sample lists fewer than 450,000 distinct CDR3 sequences, approximately 16% occurring once. The same data also went into a second study, on T cells in Graves' hyperthyroidism and ophthalmopathy.

Specimen: peripheral blood mononuclear cells (PBMCs), collected at new diagnosis, from a patient treated with antithyroid drugs. The source of these receptors is a woman in her thirties or forties with Graves disease. Both conserved end residues are part of each CDR3. The order of the fields is D gene, J gene, V gene, clone size, CDR3 DNA, CDR3 protein. The D gene is left open where the match is weak. The listing skips clone size in some rows; elsewhere it reads once, few, many or a size class.

. | TRBJ1-2 | TRBV3-1 | few | TGTGCCAGCAGCCAAGAGAGGAGAGGCTACACCTTC | CASSQERRGYTF
. | TRBJ1-1 | TRBV28 | many | TGTGCCAGCAGTTTTGAGGGGTTGGCTTTCTTT | CASSFEGLAFF
. | TRBJ2-1 | TRBV5-1 | many | TGCGCCAGCAGCTTGCGCGGGAACTACAATGAGCAGTTCTTC | CASSLRGNYNEQFF
TRBD1 | TRBJ2-3 | TRBV7-3 | many | TGTGCCAGCAGCTTCTCAGGGACAGGGGTCACAGATACGCAGTATTTT | CASSFSGTGVTDTQYF
. | TRBJ2-3 | TRBV11-2 | many | TGTGCCAGCAGCTTATATGGGTCGTCGGTGGATACGCAGTATTTT | CASSLYGSSVDTQYF
. | TRBJ2-1 | TRBV11-3 | many | TGTGCCAGCAGCTCAAGAAGGGGATCCAATGAGCAGTTCTTC | CASSSRRGSNEQFF
TRBD1 | TRBJ2-1 | TRBV10-3 | many | TGTGCCATCAGGGGCCAAGACAGGGAAAGCTCCTACAATGAGCAGTTCTTC | CAIRGQDRESSYNEQFF
TRBD2 | TRBJ2-3 | TRBV27 | many | TGTGCCAGCAGTCCACCCGGGAGGCCAGATACGCAGTATTTT | CASSPPGRPDTQYF
TRBD2 | TRBJ2-7 | TRBV24-1 | . | TGTGCCACCAGTGACACCGGGACTAGCGAGAGCGAGCAGTACTTC | CATSDTGTSESEQYF
. | TRBJ1-2 | TRBV7-9 | few | TGTGCCAGCAGCTTAAACACTCCTAACTATGGCTACACCTTC | CASSLNTPNYGYTF
TRBD1 | TRBJ2-7 | TRBV10-3 | many | TGTGCCATCAAAGGACAGGGAAGCGAGCAGTACTTC | CAIKGQGSEQYF
. | TRBJ2-1 | TRBV29-1 | . | TGCAGCGTTGTAGAAGGGCCAGGGGCTTTC | CSVVEGPGAF
TRBD2 | TRBJ2-1 | TRBV27 | . | TGTGCCAGCAGGGACGGGACTAGCGGGAGCAATGAGCAGTTCTTC | CASRDGTSGSNEQFF
TRBD2 | TRBJ2-1 | TRBV6-2/TRBV6-3 | many | TGTGCCAGCAGCGTGGGGAGGGCCGTTGTTGACAATGAGCAGTTCTTC | CASSVGRAVVDNEQFF
TRBD2 | TRBJ2-7 | TRBV2 | many | TGTGCCAGCAGTGAAGCAAGCTATCTCGGACTAGCCGAAGACGAAGGCTACGAGCAGTACTTC | CASSEASYLGLAEDEGYEQYF
. | TRBJ2-7 | TRBV14 | many | TGTGCCAGCAGCCAAGGTACGGGGCCTACCTACGAGCAGTACTTC | CASSQGTGPTYEQYF
TRBD2 | TRBJ2-4 | TRBV30 | few | TGTGCCTGGAGTGTACCTAGCGGGAGGCGCGAAAACATTCAGTACTTC | CAWSVPSGRRENIQYF
. | TRBJ2-7 | TRBV11-3 | few | TGTGCCAGCAGCTCATCCGGGGCCAGAACCTACGAGCAGTACTTC | CASSSSGARTYEQYF
. | TRBJ1-1 | TRBV11-3 | many | TGTGCCAGCAGCTTAAGTGGGAGGTCGTCGGACACTGAAGCTTTCTTT | CASSLSGRSSDTEAFF
. | TRBJ2-5 | TRBV2 | many | TGTGCCAGCAAGAAAACAGGGTTCCAAGAGACCCAGTACTTC | CASKKTGFQETQYF
TRBD2 | TRBJ2-2 | TRBV6-2/TRBV6-3 | few | TGTGCCAGCAGTTACGGACTAGCGAGTGATAACACCGGGGAGCTGTTTTTT | CASSYGLASDNTGELFF
. | TRBJ2-3 | TRBV11-3 | many | TGTGCCAGCAGCCGCTGGGCCGTGCGGGCGAGCACAGATACGCAGTATTTT | CASSRWAVRASTDTQYF
. | TRBJ2-1 | TRBV20-1 | many | TGCAGTGCTCTGGGGCTGCAGGAGTACAATGAGCAGTTCTTC | CSALGLQEYNEQFF
. | TRBJ2-7 | TRBV5-5 | . | TGTGCCAGCAGCCCGGCCGGGGGGACAAGACCCTACGAGCAGTACTTC | CASSPAGGTRPYEQYF
. | TRBJ2-1 | TRBV9 | once | TGTGCCAGCAGCGTAGGTCCGGGAGACAATGAGCAGTTCTTC | CASSVGPGDNEQFF
. | TRBJ2-5 | TRBV27 | many | TGTGCCAGCAGCTTACTGGGACAAGAGACCCAGTACTTC | CASSLLGQETQYF
TRBD2 | TRBJ2-2 | TRBV6-5 | few | TGTGCCAGCAGTTTAGCGGGAGCAAAGGCTGGGGAGCTGTTTTTT | CASSLAGAKAGELFF
. | TRBJ2-1 | TRBV14 | many | TGTGCCAGCAGCCAATTAGGAGGGGGCGGCTACAATGAGCAGTTCTTC | CASSQLGGGGYNEQFF
TRBD2 | TRBJ2-1 | TRBV3-1 | . | TGTGCCAGCAGCCAAGCAACACTGGCGGGAGGCTCCTACAATGAGCAGTTCTTC | CASSQATLAGGSYNEQFF
. | TRBJ1-5 | TRBV15 | once | TGTGCCACCAGCTTACACGGGGGTCGGAATCAGCCCCAGCATTTT | CATSLHGGRNQPQHF
TRBD1 | TRBJ2-3 | TRBV5-1 | many | TGTGCCAGCAGCTTACGACAGGGGGTTAGAGATACGCAGTATTTT | CASSLRQGVRDTQYF
. | TRBJ2-2 | TRBV5-1 | few | TGCGCCAGCAGCCCTCCAAGGGGGACCGGGGAGCTGTTTTTT | CASSPPRGTGELFF
TRBD2 | TRBJ2-1 | TRBV9 | many | TGTGCCAGCAGGGAAGGACTAGCGGGAGTTGATGAGCAGTTCTTC | CASREGLAGVDEQFF
TRBD1 | TRBJ2-3 | TRBV24-1 | . | TGTGCCACCAGTGATTCGACAGGGGCTTACACAGATACGCAGTATTTT | CATSDSTGAYTDTQYF
. | TRBJ2-2 | TRBV28 | . | TGTGCCAGCAGTTTGGGACGGGAGACCCCCGGGGAGCTGTTTTTT | CASSLGRETPGELFF
. | TRBJ1-5 | TRBV3-1 | . | TGTGCCAGCAGCCGAGATTATAATCATCCCCAGCATTTT | CASSRDYNHPQHF
TRBD1 | TRBJ1-1 | TRBV10-2 | few | TGCGCCAGCAGTCGACAGGGTTCGGACACTGAAGCTTTCTTT | CASSRQGSDTEAFF
TRBD1 | TRBJ1-5 | TRBV2 | . | TGTGCCAGCAGCGGACAGGGGGCTTTTCAGCCCCAGCATTTT | CASSGQGAFQPQHF
TRBD2 | TRBJ2-1 | TRBV28 | many | TGTGCCAGCAGTTTTCCGGGACTAGCGGGGGACAATGAGCAGTTCTTC | CASSFPGLAGDNEQFF
TRBD1 | TRBJ2-4 | TRBV2 | many | TGTGCCAGCAGGCCGGGACAGTTAAAAAACATTCAGTACTTC | CASRPGQLKNIQYF
TRBD2 | TRBJ2-3 | TRBV20-1 | . | TGCAGTGCCGAACCAGACTCAGGACTAGCGGGAGTAGGAGATACGCAGTATTTT | CSAEPDSGLAGVGDTQYF
TRBD2 | TRBJ2-5 | TRBV4-3 | . | TGCGCCAGCGGAGAACTAGCGGGAGATAGAGAGACCCAGTACTTC | CASGELAGDRETQYF
. | TRBJ1-5 | TRBV29-1 | many | TGCAGCGTTGGTGATGGGGCGGGTCAGCCCCAGCATTTT | CSVGDGAGQPQHF
. | TRBJ2-1 | TRBV7-3 | . | TGTGCCAGCAGGGACGACAATGAGCAGTTCTTC | CASRDDNEQFF
TRBD2 | TRBJ2-3 | TRBV5-5 | . | TGTGCCAGCAGCCGACGGACTAGCGAGATAGATACGCAGTATTTT | CASSRRTSEIDTQYF
TRBD2 | TRBJ2-7 | TRBV11-3 | . | TGTGCCAGCGGCAAGAGCCCGGGACTAGCGGGAGGACCCCTCTCCTACGAGCAGTACTTC | CASGKSPGLAGGPLSYEQYF
TRBD2 | TRBJ2-1 | TRBV20-1 | . | TGCAGTGCGCTTCACGGACTAGCGGGAACCTACAATGAGCAGTTCTTC | CSALHGLAGTYNEQFF
TRBD1 | TRBJ2-1 | TRBV28 | . | TGTGCCAGCAGTCCACACAGGGGCTCCTACAATGAGCAGTTCTTC | CASSPHRGSYNEQFF
TRBD1 | TRBJ1-1 | TRBV27 | many | TGTGCCAGCAGTCCGCGACAGGGAGGGAGGGACACTGAAGCTTTCTTT | CASSPRQGGRDTEAFF
. | TRBJ2-3 | TRBV18 | . | TGTGCCAGCTCACATGAGCTCGGACAGTGGAACCGGGGAGATACGCAGTATTTT | CASSHELGQWNRGDTQYF
TRBD1 | TRBJ2-1 | TRBV9 | . | TGTGCCAGCAGCGAGGGGGCCAGCCCGGCCTACAATGAGCAGTTCTTC | CASSEGASPAYNEQFF
. | TRBJ2-1 | TRBV27 | many | TGTGCCAGCAGTTTAGGGGTAGGTGAGCAGTTCTTC | CASSLGVGEQFF
TRBD1 | TRBJ1-4 | TRBV7-9 | . | TGTGCCAGCAGCCCCCCCGGGACAGAGAATGAAAAACTGTTTTTT | CASSPPGTENEKLFF